This T cell receptor (beta chain) is from a study of blood T cell repertoires in COVID-19. TCRdb's table, derived via immunoSEQ multiplex PCR, lists solely in-frame clones and lacks some. The profile shows about 95,000 clones, over 70% of them singletons. The V gene lost 5 bases and the J gene lost 5 bases, with 16 bases spanning the gap. The CDR3 has 15 residues. Germline CDR1 is MDHEN and CDR2 is SYDVKM. This TCR came from a man older than 75 with active or convalescent COVID-19. This chain joins TRBV28 and TRBJ2-1, with D possibly matching TRBD2 (7 bases). Sequenced material: peripheral blood. The CDR3 spells CASSGLGGPNNEQFF. CDR3 coding DNA: TGTGCCAGCAGTGGGCTGGGGGGGCCGAACAATGAGCAGTTCTTC.